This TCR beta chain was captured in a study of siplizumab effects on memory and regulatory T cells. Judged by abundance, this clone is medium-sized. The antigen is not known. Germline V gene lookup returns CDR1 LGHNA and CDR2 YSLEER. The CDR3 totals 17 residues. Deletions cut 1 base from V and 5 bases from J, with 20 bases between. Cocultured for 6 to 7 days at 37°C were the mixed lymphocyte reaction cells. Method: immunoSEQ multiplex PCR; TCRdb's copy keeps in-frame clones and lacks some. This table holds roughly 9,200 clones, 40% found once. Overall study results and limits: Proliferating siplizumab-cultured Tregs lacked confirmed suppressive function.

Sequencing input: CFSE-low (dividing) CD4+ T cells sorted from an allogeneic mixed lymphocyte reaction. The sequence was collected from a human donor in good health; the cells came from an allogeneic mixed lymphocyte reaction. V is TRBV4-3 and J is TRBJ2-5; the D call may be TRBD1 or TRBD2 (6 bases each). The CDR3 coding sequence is TGCGCCAGCAGCCAAGTGGGCCGGGGGCTCGAGTTCGAGACCCAGTACTTC. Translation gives CASSQVGRGLEFETQYF.